The 20 T cell receptor beta chains given below trace back to one sample, sequenced in a study of identical twins. Via MiXCR, TCRdb re-called the 5' RACE reads, giving one row per CDR3 protein. The sample yields under 900,000 distinct CDR3 sequences, 10% to 15% seen once. The same data also contributed to another study, on yellow fever vaccine responses in identical twins.

What was sequenced was PBMCs. The receptors derive from a woman aged 18-30 years in good health.

Many counts were recorded for this clonotype. J is TRBJ1-1 and V is TRBV12-3 or TRBV12-4, with TRBD1 identical over 7 bases. Trimming removed 5 bases from V and 4 bases from J; junction bases left unmatched: 7. This CDR3 region has 14 residues. This CDR3 reads CASSLDRAGTEAFF. The CDR3 nucleotides are TGTGCCAGCAGTCTCGACAGGGCTGGCACTGAAGCTTTCTTT.

This clonotype was observed at least ten times. This rearrangement joins TRBV5-1 to TRBJ2-1, with D tentatively TRBD1 (5 bases). CDR1 is SGHRS, CDR2 YFSETQ, per germline. The CDR3 consists of 14 residues. Trimming shortened V by 2 bases and J by 4 bases, and 10 bases separated the two germline ends. The CDR3 nucleotides read TGCGCCAGCAGCTTAGCCTCAGGGTACAATGAGCAGTTCTTC. Its protein product is CASSLASGYNEQFF.

J is TRBJ1-5 and V is TRBV12-3 or TRBV12-4; 10 bases match TRBD1. With V trimmed by 1 base and J by 4 bases, 4 bases remained unmatched. The CDR3 spans 16 residues. This chain's CDR3 is CASSLGDRGENQPQHF. The CDR3 nucleotides read TGTGCCAGCAGTTTAGGGGACAGGGGAGAAAATCAGCCCCAGCATTTT.

This clonotype showed up just a few times. V and J are TRBV6-5 and TRBJ1-1, with D uncertain. Trimming stripped 3 bases from V and 4 bases from J, with 9 bases between. CDR3 length equals 13 residues. CDR1 is MNHEY, CDR2 SVGAGI, per germline. CDR3 residues: CASSYLRGTEAFF. For the CDR3, the DNA is TGTGCCAGCAGTTATCTACGGGGCACTGAAGCTTTCTTT.

The chain joins TRBV2 to TRBJ2-1; a weak D match, TRBD2 (6 bases). V dropped 0 bases and J dropped 5 bases, with 14 bases sitting between them. Germline V gene data show CDR1 as SNHLY and CDR2 as FYNNEI. This CDR3 has 16 residues. CDR3 sequence reads: CASSEALSGGNNEQFF. The CDR3, as DNA: TGTGCCAGCAGTGAAGCGCTGTCTGGGGGGAACAATGAGCAGTTCTTC.

This clonotype has a handful of counts. The chain recombines TRBV7-2 with TRBJ1-2; D ambiguous. Trimming removed 4 bases at V and 8 bases at J, with 20 bases between. Germline V gives CDR1 SGHTA, CDR2 FQGNSA. The CDR3 runs 15 residues. CDR3 amino acids: CASSSEGFEGFGYTF. Here the CDR3 DNA reads TGTGCCAGCAGCTCAGAGGGTTTCGAGGGTTTCGGCTACACCTTC. The full variable domain, in which reference TRBV7-2 and TRBJ1-2 provide the parts outside the CDR3, is GAGVSQSPSNKVTEKGKDVELRCDPISGHTALYWYRQSLGQGLEFLIYFQGNSAPDKSGLPSDRFSAERTGGSVSTLTIQRTQQEDSAVYLCASSSEGFEGFGYTFGSGTRLTVV.

This clonotype was detected many times. CDR3 sequence: CASSSQYEQYF. CDR3 nucleotide sequence: TGTGCCAGCAGCTCCCAATACGAGCAGTACTTC. This chain uses TRBV7-9 with TRBJ2-7; D is unresolved. The CDR3 is 11 amino acids. Trimming took off 4 bases at V and 4 bases at J, with 5 bases between the two ends. Germline V lookup: CDR1 SEHNR, CDR2 FQNEAQ (reference sequence).

The chain combines TRBV28 with TRBJ2-7; D remains ambiguous. Trimming removed 6 bases from V and 3 bases from J, with 12 bases in between. CDR3 length: 13 residues. From germline, CDR1 is MDHEN and CDR2 SYDVKM. The CDR3 loop is CASRPPLGYEQYF. Written as DNA, the CDR3 is TGTGCCAGCAGGCCTCCTCTAGGCTACGAGCAGTACTTC.

This sequence joins TRBV5-1 and TRBJ2-1; 7 bases are a match to TRBD2. The trim removed 0 bases at V and 5 bases at J, leaving 5 bases unmatched. The CDR3 is made up of 15 amino acids. Germline assignment: CDR1 SGHRS and CDR2 YFSETQ. The CDR3 here is CASSLVLAANNEQFF. The CDR3, as DNA: TGCGCCAGCAGCTTGGTTCTAGCGGCTAACAATGAGCAGTTCTTC. The complete variable domain, with remaining parts taken from reference TRBV5-1 and TRBJ2-1, reads KAGVTQTPRYLIKTRGQQVTLSCSPISGHRSVSWYQQTPGQGLQFLFEYFSETQRNKGNFPGRFSGRQFSNSRSEMNVSTLELGDSALYLCASSLVLAANNEQFFGPGTRLTVL.

There are a few counts of this clonotype. The chain joins TRBV20-1 to TRBJ1-4; the D is unclear. This CDR3 contains 14 residues. The ends were cut back, 1 base at V and 3 bases at J, with 9 bases in the middle. Germline CDR1 DFQATT, CDR2 SNEGSKA (reference sequence). The CDR3 is CSARVSEANEKLFF. In DNA, the CDR3 is TGCAGTGCTAGAGTGAGCGAAGCTAATGAAAAACTGTTTTTT.

This clonotype was observed a few times. This chain connects TRBV6-4 to TRBJ2-1; TRBD2 matches 7 bases. CDR1 and CDR2 (germline): MRHNA, SNTAGT. The CDR3 consists of 13 residues. V shed 8 bases and J 9 bases; nucleotides not matched to a gene: 10. CDR3 sequence: CASARAGESEQFF. The CDR3 nucleotides are TGTGCCAGCGCGAGGGCGGGAGAGTCTGAGCAGTTCTTC.

This clonotype was counted a few times. The J gene is TRBJ2-2, the V gene TRBV7-3; 7 bases line up with TRBD1. The length of the CDR3 is 17 residues. V trimming: 5 bases; J trimming: 3 bases; junction bases outside the gene matches: 12. Germline V gene sequence: CDR1 SGHTA, CDR2 FQGTGA. CDR3 nucleotides: TGTGCCAGCAGCCCGAAGTCACAGGGGATGCACACCGGGGAGCTGTTTTTT. Its translation is CASSPKSQGMHTGELFF.

The chain couples TRBV7-6 to TRBJ2-3; the D is unclear. Germline lookup yields CDR1 SGHVS and CDR2 FNYEAQ. The V and J ends lost 1 base and 6 bases respectively, with 11 bases between them. This CDR3 has 14 amino acids. CDR3 bases: TGTGCCAGCAGCTTAGAGGCCGCTCCTGATACGCAGTATTTT. Residues: CASSLEAAPDTQYF.

This chain links TRBV10-3 with TRBJ2-1; 11 nucleotides agree with TRBD2. CDR3 length: 18 residues. Germline V gene sequence: CDR1 ENHRY, CDR2 SYGVKD. Germline trimming cut 6 bases from V and 6 bases from J; bases unmatched to any gene: 16. The CDR3 loop is CAIRFQLAGAPRANEQFF. DNA for the CDR3: TGTGCCATCAGGTTCCAACTAGCGGGGGCCCCTAGGGCCAATGAGCAGTTCTTC.

This chain joins TRBV12-3 or TRBV12-4 and TRBJ2-1; D is uncertain. The CDR3 consists of 11 residues. V lost 7 bases and J 8 bases, leaving 9 bases between the germline ends. The CDR3 DNA reads as TGTGCCAGCACCTCCGGTTATGAGCAGTTCTTC. Its protein is CASTSGYEQFF.

CDR3 DNA sequence: TGTGCCAGCAGTGAGACGACAGAACTACGCTATGGCTACACCTTC. Protein product: CASSETTELRYGYTF. The chain carries TRBV2 and TRBJ1-2, with a tentative D call TRBD1 (5 bases). The germline V gene has CDR1 SNHLY and CDR2 FYNNEI. Trimming pared 3 bases from V and 4 bases from J, leaving 15 bases between. CDR3 size: 15 residues.

This clonotype was seen repeatedly, ten times or more. The CDR3 DNA is TGTGCCAGCAGTCAGGACGGGTCCTATGGCTACACCTTC. Translation gives CASSQDGSYGYTF. J is TRBJ1-2 and V is TRBV6-1; D gene ambiguous. The CDR3 spans 13 residues. V lost 5 bases, J lost 4 bases, and 11 bases lay in between. Germline-derived CDR1 and CDR2 are MNHNS and SASEGT.

As to this clonotype: The junction shows a germline mismatch at one end, possibly a read error. The J gene is TRBJ2-1, the V gene TRBV3-1; D gene unclear. Looked up from germline, CDR1 is LGHDT and CDR2 is YNNKEL (reference sequence). The CDR3 is 13 amino acids. CDR3 nucleotide sequence: TGTGCCAGCAGCCTTTACTCCAACAATGAGCAGTTCTTC. It is translated as CASSLYSNNEQFF.

The gene calls are TRBV5-8 and TRBJ1-1; no definite D call. CDR1 and CDR2 from the germline V gene are SGHTS and YDEGEE. The CDR3 runs 15 residues. The V end was cut by 0 bases, the J end by 0 bases, with 9 bases between. DNA for the CDR3: TGTGCCAGCAGCTTGGCCAGGTCCTTGAACACTGAAGCTTTCTTT. This translates into CASSLARSLNTEAFF.

V and J are TRBV9 and TRBJ2-3; TRBD1 might be the D (5 bases). The CDR3 is 15 residues long. V was pared by 4 bases and J by 0 bases, with 12 bases between. CDR1 and CDR2 from the germline V gene are SGDLS and YYNGEE. CDR3 sequence (DNA): TGTGCCAGCAGCCTATCAGGGTTTAGCACAGATACGCAGTATTTT. Protein sequence: CASSLSGFSTDTQYF. Supplemented by reference TRBV9 and TRBJ2-3, the full variable domain reads DSGVTQTPKHLITATGQRVTLRCSPRSGDLSVYWYQQSLDQGLQFLIQYYNGEERAKGNILERFSAQQFPDLHSELNLSSLELGDSALYFCASSLSGFSTDTQYFGPGTRLTVL.